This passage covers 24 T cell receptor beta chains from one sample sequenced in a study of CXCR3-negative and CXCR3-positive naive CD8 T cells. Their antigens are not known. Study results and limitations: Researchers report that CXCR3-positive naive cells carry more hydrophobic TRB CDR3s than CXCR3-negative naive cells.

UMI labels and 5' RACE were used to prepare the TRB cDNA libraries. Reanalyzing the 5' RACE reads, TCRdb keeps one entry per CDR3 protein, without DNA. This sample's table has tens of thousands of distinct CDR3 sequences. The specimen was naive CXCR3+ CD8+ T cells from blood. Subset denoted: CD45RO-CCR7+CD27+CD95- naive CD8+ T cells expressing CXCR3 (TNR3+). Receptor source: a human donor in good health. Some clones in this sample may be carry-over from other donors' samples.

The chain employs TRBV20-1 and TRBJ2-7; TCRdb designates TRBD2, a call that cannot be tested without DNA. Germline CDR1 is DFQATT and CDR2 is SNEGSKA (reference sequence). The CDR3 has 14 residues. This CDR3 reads CSALPAEMTYEQYF.

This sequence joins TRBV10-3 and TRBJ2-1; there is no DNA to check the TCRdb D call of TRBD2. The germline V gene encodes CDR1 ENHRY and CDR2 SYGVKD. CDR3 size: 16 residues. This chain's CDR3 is CAISELWTSGRHEQFF.

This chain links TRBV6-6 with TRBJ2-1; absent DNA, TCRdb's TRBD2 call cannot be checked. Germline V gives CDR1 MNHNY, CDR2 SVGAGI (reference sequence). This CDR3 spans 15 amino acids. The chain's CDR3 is CASSPSGGAGNEQFF.

The CDR3 sequence: CSAGGTDGYTF. The rearrangement links TRBV29-1 to TRBJ1-2. The CDR3 contains 11 residues. CDR1 and CDR2 from the germline V gene are SQVTM and ANQGSEA.

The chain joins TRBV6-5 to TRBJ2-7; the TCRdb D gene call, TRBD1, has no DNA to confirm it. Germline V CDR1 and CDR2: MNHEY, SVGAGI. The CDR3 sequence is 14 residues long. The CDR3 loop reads CASSPPGSDYEQYF.

This CDR3 reads CASSVLGDYGYTF. V usage is TRBV9 and J usage is TRBJ1-2. The CDR3 spans 13 residues. In germline, CDR1 is SGDLS, CDR2 YYNGEE. Using reference TRBV9 and TRBJ1-2 for the parts outside the CDR3, the full variable domain is DSGVTQTPKHLITATGQRVTLRCSPRSGDLSVYWYQQSLDQGLQFLIQYYNGEERAKGNILERFSAQQFPDLHSELNLSSLELGDSALYFCASSVLGDYGYTFGSGTRLTVV.

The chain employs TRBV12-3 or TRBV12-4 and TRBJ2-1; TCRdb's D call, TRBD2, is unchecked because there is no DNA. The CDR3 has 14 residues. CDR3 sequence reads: CASSRGGRGDEQFF.

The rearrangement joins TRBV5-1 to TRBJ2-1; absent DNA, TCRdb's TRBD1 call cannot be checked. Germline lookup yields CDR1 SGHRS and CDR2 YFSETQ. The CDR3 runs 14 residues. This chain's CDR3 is CASSLETVYNEQFF.

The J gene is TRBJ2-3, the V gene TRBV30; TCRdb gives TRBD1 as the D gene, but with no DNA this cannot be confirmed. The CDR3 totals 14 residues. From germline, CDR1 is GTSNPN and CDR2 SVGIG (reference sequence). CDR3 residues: CAWSVSFGGDTQYF.

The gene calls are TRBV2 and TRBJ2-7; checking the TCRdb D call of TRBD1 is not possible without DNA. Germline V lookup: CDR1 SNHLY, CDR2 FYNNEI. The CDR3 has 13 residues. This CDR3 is CTSIGTDSYEQYF.

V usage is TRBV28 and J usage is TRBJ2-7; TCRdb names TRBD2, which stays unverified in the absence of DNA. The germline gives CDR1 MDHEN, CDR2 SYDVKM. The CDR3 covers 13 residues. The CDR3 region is CASSSRSTYEQYF. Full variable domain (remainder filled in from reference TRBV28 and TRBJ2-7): DVKVTQSSRYLVKRTGEKVFLECVQDMDHENMFWYRQDPGLGLRLIYFSYDVKMKEKGDIPEGYSVSREKKERFSLILESASTNQTSMYLCASSSRSTYEQYFGPGTRLTVT.

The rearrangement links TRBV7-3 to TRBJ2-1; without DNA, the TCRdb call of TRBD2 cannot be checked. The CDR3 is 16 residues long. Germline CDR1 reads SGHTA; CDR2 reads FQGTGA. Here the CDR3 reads CASSSGLAEGYNEQFF.

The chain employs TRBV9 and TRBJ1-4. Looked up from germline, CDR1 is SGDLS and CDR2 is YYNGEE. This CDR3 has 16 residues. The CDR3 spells CASSVYGGDTNEKLFF.

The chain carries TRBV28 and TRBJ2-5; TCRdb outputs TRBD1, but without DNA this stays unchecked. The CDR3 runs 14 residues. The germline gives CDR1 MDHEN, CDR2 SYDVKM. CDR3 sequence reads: CASTPAGGEETQYF.

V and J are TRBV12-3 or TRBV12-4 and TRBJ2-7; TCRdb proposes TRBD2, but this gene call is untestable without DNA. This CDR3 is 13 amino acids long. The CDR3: CASAPRILREQYF.

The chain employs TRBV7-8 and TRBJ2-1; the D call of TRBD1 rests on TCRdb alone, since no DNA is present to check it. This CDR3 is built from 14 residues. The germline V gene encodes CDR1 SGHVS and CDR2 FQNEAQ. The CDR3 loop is CASSPGTGNNEQFF.

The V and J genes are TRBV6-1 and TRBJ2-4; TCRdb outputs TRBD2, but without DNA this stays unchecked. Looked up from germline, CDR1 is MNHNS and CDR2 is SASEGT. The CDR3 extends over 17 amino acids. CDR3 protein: CASSVGLAGVAKNIQYF.

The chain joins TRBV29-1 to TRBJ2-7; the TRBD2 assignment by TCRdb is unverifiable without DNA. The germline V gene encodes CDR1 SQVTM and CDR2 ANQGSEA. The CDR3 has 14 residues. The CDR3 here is CSVEGVGLSYEQYF.

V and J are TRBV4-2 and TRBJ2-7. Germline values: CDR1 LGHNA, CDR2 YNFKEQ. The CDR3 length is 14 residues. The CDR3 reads CASSQALTTYEQYF.

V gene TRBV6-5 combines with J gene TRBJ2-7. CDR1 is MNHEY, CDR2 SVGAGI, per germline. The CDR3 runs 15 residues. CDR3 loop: CASSYGVGMTYEQYF.

CDR3 sequence: CASSLGAYYGYTF. V gene TRBV28 combines with J gene TRBJ1-2. CDR1 is MDHEN and CDR2 is SYDVKM in the germline V gene. The CDR3 is made up of 13 amino acids.

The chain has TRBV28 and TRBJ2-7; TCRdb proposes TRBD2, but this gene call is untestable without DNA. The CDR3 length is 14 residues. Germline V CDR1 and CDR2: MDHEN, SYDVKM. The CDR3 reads CASSWRGLVSEQYF.

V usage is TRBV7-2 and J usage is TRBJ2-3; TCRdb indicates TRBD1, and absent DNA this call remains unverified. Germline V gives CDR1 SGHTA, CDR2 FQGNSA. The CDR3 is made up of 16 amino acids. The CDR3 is CASSFLSDRATDTQYF.

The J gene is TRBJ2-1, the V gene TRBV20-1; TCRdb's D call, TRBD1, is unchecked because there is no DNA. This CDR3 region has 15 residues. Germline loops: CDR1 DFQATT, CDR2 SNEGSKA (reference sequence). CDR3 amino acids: CSARGLDRGGNEQFF.